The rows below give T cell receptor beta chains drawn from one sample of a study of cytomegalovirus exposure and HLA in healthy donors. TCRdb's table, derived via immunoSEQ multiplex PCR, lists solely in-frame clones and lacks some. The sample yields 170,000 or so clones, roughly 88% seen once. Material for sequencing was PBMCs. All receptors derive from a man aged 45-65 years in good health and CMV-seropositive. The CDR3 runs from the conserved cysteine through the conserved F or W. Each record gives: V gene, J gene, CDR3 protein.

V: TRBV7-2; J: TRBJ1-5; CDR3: CASSFPGQGGQPQHF
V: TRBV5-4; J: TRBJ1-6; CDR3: CASSPRTGRNSPLHF
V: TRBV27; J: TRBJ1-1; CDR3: CASRTGGPTEAFF
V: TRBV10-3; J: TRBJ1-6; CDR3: CAISVREPLYNSPLHF
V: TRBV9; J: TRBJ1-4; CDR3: CASSVGGQGWSNEKLFF
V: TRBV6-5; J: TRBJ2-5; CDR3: CASSYGLGPDGETQYF
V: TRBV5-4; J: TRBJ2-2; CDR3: CASSSGTINTGELFF
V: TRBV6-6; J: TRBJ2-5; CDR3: CASSYPSSSQETQYF
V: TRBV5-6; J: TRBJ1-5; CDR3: CASNQNRGQGNQPQHF
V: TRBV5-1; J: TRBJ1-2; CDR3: CASSPGTGFRYGYTF
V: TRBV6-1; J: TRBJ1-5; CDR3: CASSARQGGQPQHF
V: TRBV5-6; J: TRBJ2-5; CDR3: CASSLFPGVPRETQYF
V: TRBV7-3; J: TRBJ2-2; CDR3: CASSLSSAGELFF
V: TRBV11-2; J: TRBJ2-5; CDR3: CASSLGAGARGETQYF
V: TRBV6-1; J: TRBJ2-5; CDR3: CASRELGETQYF
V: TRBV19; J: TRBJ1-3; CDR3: CASSIIGANTIYF
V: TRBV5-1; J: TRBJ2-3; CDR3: CASTWSRGTDTQYF
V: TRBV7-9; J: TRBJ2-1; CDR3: CASSLAQTATVLFF
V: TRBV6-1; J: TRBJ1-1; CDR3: CASRAGPNTEAFF
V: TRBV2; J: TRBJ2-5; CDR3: CASSETNRRETQYF
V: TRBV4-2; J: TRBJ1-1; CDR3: CASSDGQIVGDTEAFF
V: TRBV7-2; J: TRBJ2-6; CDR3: CASSRGQVIGSGANVLTF
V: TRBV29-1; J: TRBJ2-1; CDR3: CSVQLVLGYNEQFF